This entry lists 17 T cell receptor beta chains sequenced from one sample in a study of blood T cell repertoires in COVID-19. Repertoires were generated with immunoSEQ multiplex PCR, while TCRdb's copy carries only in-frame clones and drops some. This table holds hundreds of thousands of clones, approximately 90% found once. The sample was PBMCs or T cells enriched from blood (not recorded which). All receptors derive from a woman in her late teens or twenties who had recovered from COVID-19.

The CDR3 region has the DNA TGTGCCAGCAGCGCGAATCTGGGATTAGGGGGCCCTGAAGCTTTCTTT. Protein sequence: CASSANLGLGGPEAFF. This rearrangement joins TRBV7-9 to TRBJ1-1; TRBD1 matches 7 bases. The CDR3 extends over 16 amino acids. Germline CDR1 reads SEHNR; CDR2 reads FQNEAQ (reference sequence). V dropped 5 bases and J dropped 6; count of bases not matched to a gene: 15.

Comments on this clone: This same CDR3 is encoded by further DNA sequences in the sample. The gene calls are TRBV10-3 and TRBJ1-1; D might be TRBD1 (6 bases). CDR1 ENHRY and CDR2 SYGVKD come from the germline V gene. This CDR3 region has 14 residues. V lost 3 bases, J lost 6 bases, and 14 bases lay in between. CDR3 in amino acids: CAISESQGVAEAFF. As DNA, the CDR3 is TGTGCCATCAGTGAATCACAGGGTGTCGCTGAAGCTTTCTTT.

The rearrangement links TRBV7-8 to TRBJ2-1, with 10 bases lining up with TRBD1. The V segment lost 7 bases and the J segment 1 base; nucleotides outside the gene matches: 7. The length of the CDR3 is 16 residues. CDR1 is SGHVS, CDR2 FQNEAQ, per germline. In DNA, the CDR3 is TGTGCCAGCAAACTCCCGGGACAGGGGTCCTACAATGAGCAGTTCTTC. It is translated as CASKLPGQGSYNEQFF.

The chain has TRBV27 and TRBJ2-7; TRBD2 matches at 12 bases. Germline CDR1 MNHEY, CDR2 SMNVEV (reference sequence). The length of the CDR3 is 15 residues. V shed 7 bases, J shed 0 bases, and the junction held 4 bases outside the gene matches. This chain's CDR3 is CASKLGLAGSYEQYF. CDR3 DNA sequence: TGTGCCAGCAAATTGGGACTAGCGGGCTCCTACGAGCAGTACTTC.

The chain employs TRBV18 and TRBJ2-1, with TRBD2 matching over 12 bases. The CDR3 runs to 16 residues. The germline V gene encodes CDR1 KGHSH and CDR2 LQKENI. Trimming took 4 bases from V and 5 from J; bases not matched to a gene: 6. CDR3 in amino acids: CASSLVRTSGDNEQFF. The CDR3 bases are TGTGCCAGCTCACTGGTTAGGACTAGCGGGGACAATGAGCAGTTCTTC.

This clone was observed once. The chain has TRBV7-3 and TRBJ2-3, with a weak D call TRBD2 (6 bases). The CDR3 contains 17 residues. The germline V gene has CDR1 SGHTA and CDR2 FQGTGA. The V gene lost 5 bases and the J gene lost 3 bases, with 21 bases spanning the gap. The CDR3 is CASSPFPSGSGTDTQYF. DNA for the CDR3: TGTGCCAGCAGCCCGTTTCCCTCCGGGAGCGGGACAGATACGCAGTATTTT.

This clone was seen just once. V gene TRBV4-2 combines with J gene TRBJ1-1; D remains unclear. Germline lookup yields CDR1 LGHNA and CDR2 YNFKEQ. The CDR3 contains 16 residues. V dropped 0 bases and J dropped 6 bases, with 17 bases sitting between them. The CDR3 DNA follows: TGTGCCAGCAGCCAAGAATCGGAGGACTCAGGCTCTGAAGCTTTCTTT. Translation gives CASSQESEDSGSEAFF.

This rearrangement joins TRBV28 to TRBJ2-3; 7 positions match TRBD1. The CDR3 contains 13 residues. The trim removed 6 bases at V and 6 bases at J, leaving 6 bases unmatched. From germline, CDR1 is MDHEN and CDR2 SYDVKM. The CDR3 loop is CASRDRSGDTQYF. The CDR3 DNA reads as TGTGCCAGCAGGGACAGGTCAGGTGATACGCAGTATTTT.

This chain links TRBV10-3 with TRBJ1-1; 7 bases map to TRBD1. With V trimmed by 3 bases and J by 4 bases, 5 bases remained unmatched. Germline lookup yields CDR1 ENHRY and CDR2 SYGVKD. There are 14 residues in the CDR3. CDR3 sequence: CAISDATGTTEAFF. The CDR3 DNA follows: TGTGCCATCAGTGACGCGACAGGGACCACTGAAGCTTTCTTT.

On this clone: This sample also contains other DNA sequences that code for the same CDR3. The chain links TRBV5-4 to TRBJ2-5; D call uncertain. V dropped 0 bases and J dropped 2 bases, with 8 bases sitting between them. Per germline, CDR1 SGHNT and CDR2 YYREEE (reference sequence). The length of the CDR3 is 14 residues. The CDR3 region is CASSLGQVQETQYF. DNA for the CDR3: TGTGCCAGCAGCTTGGGGCAGGTTCAAGAGACCCAGTACTTC.

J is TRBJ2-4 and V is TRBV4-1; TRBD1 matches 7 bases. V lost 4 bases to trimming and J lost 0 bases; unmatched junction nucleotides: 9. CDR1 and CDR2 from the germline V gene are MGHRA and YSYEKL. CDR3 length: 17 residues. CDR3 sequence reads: CASSRGTVSGAKNIQYF. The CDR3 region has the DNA TGCGCCAGCAGCCGTGGGACAGTCTCAGGAGCCAAAAACATTCAGTACTTC.

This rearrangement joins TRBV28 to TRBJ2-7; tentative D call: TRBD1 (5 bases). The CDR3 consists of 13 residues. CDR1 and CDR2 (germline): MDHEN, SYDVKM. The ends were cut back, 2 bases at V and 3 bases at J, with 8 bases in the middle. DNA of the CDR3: TGTGCCAGCAGTTTAACACAGGTCTACGAGCAGTACTTC. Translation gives CASSLTQVYEQYF.

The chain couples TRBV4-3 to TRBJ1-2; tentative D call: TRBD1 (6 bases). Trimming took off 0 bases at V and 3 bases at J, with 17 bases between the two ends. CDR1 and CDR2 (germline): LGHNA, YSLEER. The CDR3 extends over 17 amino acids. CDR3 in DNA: TGCGCCAGCAGCCAAGATTTGACGGCGGACAGCTACTATGGCTACACCTTC. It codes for CASSQDLTADSYYGYTF.

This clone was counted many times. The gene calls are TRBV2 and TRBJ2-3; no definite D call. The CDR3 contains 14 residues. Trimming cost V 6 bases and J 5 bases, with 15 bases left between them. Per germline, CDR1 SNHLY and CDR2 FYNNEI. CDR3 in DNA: TGTGCCAGCAGGTCCCTGAGGAACCAAGATACGCAGTATTTT. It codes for CASRSLRNQDTQYF.

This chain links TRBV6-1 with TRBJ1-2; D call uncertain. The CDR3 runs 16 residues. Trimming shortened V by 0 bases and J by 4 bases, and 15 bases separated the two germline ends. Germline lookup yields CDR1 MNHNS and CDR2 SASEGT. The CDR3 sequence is CASSEALLGSLYGYTF. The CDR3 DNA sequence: TGTGCCAGCAGTGAAGCGCTGTTGGGCAGTCTCTATGGCTACACCTTC.

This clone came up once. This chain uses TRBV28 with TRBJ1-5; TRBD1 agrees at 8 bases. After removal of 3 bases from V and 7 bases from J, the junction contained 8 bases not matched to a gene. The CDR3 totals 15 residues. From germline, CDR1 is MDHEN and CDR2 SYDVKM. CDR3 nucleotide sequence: TGTGCCAGCAGTTTCCAACGACAGGGGAGACAGCCCCAGCATTTT. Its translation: CASSFQRQGRQPQHF. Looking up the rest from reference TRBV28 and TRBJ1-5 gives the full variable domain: DVKVTQSSRYLVKRTGEKVFLECVQDMDHENMFWYRQDPGLGLRLIYFSYDVKMKEKGDIPEGYSVSREKKERFSLILESASTNQTSMYLCASSFQRQGRQPQHFGDGTRLSIL.

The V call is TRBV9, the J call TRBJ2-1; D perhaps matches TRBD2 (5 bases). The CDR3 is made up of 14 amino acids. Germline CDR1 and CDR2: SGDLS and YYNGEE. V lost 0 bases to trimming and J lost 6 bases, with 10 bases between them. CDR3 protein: CASSVDRGLNEQFF. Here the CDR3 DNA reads TGTGCCAGCAGCGTAGACCGAGGGCTCAATGAGCAGTTCTTC.